The next 25 T cell receptor beta chains were all read from a single sample in a study of cytomegalovirus exposure and HLA in healthy donors. Primers: 60 Vbeta forward and 13 Jbeta reverse. Method: immunoSEQ multiplex PCR; TCRdb's copy keeps in-frame clones and lacks some. The sample holds about 150,000 clones, about 84% seen once. Material for sequencing was PBMCs. Receptors were obtained from a woman in her thirties or forties in good health and CMV-seropositive.

The chain combines TRBV25-1 with TRBJ2-3; TRBD2 matches 10 bases. J lost 2 bases, V lost 4 bases, and 9 bases had no gene match. Germline assignment: CDR1 MGHDK and CDR2 SYGVNS. The CDR3 has 17 residues. DNA for the CDR3: TGTGCCAGCAGTGGGGCCGGGACTAGCGACTACACAGATACGCAGTATTTT. The encoded protein is CASSGAGTSDYTDTQYF.

CDR3 sequence: CASVLGPSSGELFF. CDR3 nucleotides: TGTGCCAGCGTGCTTGGGCCTTCATCCGGGGAGCTGTTTTTT. The gene calls are TRBV7-3 and TRBJ2-2; D not certain. The CDR3 has 14 residues. With 8 bases removed from V and 6 bases from J, the gap between germline ends came to 16 bases. Germline loops: CDR1 SGHTA, CDR2 FQGTGA.

This clone showed up just once. This rearrangement joins TRBV6-5 to TRBJ2-1, with 9 positions matching TRBD2. V lost 2 bases and J lost 8; bases outside the gene matches: 7. The CDR3 is 15 residues long. Germline values: CDR1 MNHEY, CDR2 SVGAGI. Here the CDR3 DNA reads TGTGCCAGCAGTTACCCGGGACTAGCTCGTGATGAGCAGTTCTTC. Its protein is CASSYPGLARDEQFF.

The V and J genes are TRBV29-1 and TRBJ2-7, with 12 bases fitting TRBD2. V was clipped by 3 bases and J by 1 base; unmatched bases: 1. The CDR3 consists of 14 residues. Per germline, CDR1 SQVTM and CDR2 ANQGSEA. Here the CDR3 reads CSVDGLAGSYEQYF. The CDR3 nucleotides are TGCAGCGTTGACGGACTAGCGGGGTCCTACGAGCAGTACTTC.

The chain combines TRBV6-5 with TRBJ1-5, with a weak D call TRBD1 (5 bases). The V gene's germline CDR1 is MNHEY and CDR2 SVGAGI. The CDR3 totals 12 residues. Trimming shortened V by 6 bases and J by 9 bases, and 12 bases separated the two germline ends. The CDR3: CASRDGGGPQHF. DNA of the CDR3: TGTGCCAGCAGAGACGGGGGAGGGCCCCAGCATTTT.

The chain recombines TRBV4-1 with TRBJ2-1, with TRBD2 matching 8 bases. The CDR3 has 17 residues. J lost 0 bases, V lost 0 bases, and 4 bases had no gene match. Per germline, CDR1 MGHRA and CDR2 YSYEKL. The CDR3 sequence is CASSQETSVASYNEQFF. CDR3 nucleotide sequence: TGCGCCAGCAGCCAAGAGACTAGCGTAGCCTCCTACAATGAGCAGTTCTTC.

The rearrangement links TRBV11-2 to TRBJ1-1; 8 nucleotides align to TRBD1. Trimming took 5 bases from V and 8 from J; bases not matched to a gene: 7. The V gene's germline CDR1 is SGHAT and CDR2 FQNNGV. The CDR3 has 13 residues. CDR3 sequence (DNA): TGTGCCAGCAGCCCAAACCGGGACAGGGAAGCTTTCTTT. Translating gives CASSPNRDREAFF.

V gene TRBV19 combines with J gene TRBJ1-1, with 9 positions matching TRBD1. The CDR3 is made up of 14 amino acids. Germline V gene lookup returns CDR1 LNHDA and CDR2 SQIVND (reference sequence). Trimming cost V 5 bases and J 5 bases; bases outside gene matches: 6. CDR3 nucleotide sequence: TGTGCCAGTAGTGAGGGACAGGGATTAACTGAAGCTTTCTTT. It is translated as CASSEGQGLTEAFF.

A single count supports this clone. The rearrangement links TRBV6-6 to TRBJ2-1, with 8 nucleotides matching TRBD2. V dropped 2 bases and J dropped 6; count of bases not matched to a gene: 9. This CDR3 spans 16 amino acids. The germline V gene has CDR1 MNHNY and CDR2 SVGAGI (reference sequence). The CDR3 is CASSYALTGGGNEQFF. The CDR3 bases are TGTGCCAGCAGTTACGCCTTAACGGGAGGGGGCAATGAGCAGTTCTTC.

The chain is built from TRBV7-6 and TRBJ2-3, with D possibly being TRBD1 (5 bases). Germline lookup yields CDR1 SGHVS and CDR2 FNYEAQ. Trimming removed 5 bases from V and 0 bases from J, with 15 bases in between. The CDR3 runs 16 residues. The CDR3 region has the DNA TGTGCCAGCAGCGTCCAGGGCGGAGCTAGCACAGATACGCAGTATTTT. Translated: CASSVQGGASTDTQYF.

The chain combines TRBV28 with TRBJ1-1; D is ambiguous. This CDR3 contains 13 residues. The V and J ends lost 3 bases and 6 bases respectively, with 11 bases between them. In germline, CDR1 is MDHEN, CDR2 SYDVKM. The CDR3 region has the DNA TGTGCCAGCAGTTTGCAACTCACCGCTGAAGCTTTCTTT. Residues: CASSLQLTAEAFF.

V and J are TRBV29-1 and TRBJ2-2, with 9 bases aligning to TRBD1. This CDR3 is built from 13 residues. CDR1 is SQVTM and CDR2 is ANQGSEA in the germline V gene. The V segment lost 7 bases and the J segment 1 base; nucleotides outside the gene matches: 1. The CDR3, as DNA: TGCAGCGCGGACAGGGGGAACACCGGGGAGCTGTTTTTT. Encoded protein: CSADRGNTGELFF.

The gene calls are TRBV29-1 and TRBJ2-7, with no clear D. This CDR3 has 13 amino acids. V gave up 3 bases and J gave up 2 bases, with 11 bases separating them. The V gene's germline CDR1 is SQVTM and CDR2 ANQGSEA. CDR3 sequence: CSVESRSTYEQYF. The CDR3 DNA follows: TGCAGCGTTGAGAGCAGGTCAACCTACGAGCAGTACTTC.

This rearrangement joins TRBV2 to TRBJ2-3; 9 bases are shared with TRBD2. Germline V CDR1 and CDR2: SNHLY, FYNNEI. This CDR3 has 15 amino acids. Germline trimming cut 7 bases from V and 0 bases from J; bases unmatched to any gene: 5. CDR3 region: CASTISGRSTDTQYF. DNA of the CDR3: TGTGCCAGCACCATTAGCGGGAGAAGCACAGATACGCAGTATTTT.

The rearrangement links TRBV11-2 to TRBJ1-1; TRBD1 is a possible D gene (6 bases). CDR1 is SGHAT and CDR2 is FQNNGV in the germline V gene. This CDR3 contains 14 residues. Trimming removed 10 bases from V and 1 base from J, with 16 bases in between. In DNA, the CDR3 is TGTGCCACGAGGGGGGGCGCAGGGAACACTGAAGCTTTCTTT. Residues: CATRGGAGNTEAFF.

The V and J genes are TRBV10-3 and TRBJ1-6, with a tentative D call TRBD1 (5 bases). The CDR3 spans 13 residues. Trimming removed 2 bases from V and 7 bases from J, with 6 bases in between. Germline V gene data show CDR1 as ENHRY and CDR2 as SYGVKD. Here the CDR3 DNA reads TGTGCCATCAGTGAGAGACAGAATTCACCCCTCCACTTT. Its translation is CAISERQNSPLHF.

V is TRBV9 and J is TRBJ2-3; 7 bases match TRBD2. V lost 0 bases and J lost 7; bases outside the gene matches: 14. Germline V gives CDR1 SGDLS, CDR2 YYNGEE. This CDR3 comprises 17 residues. The CDR3 DNA follows: TGTGCCAGCAGCGTAGACCCGGGAGGCCTACTCCTAAATACGCAGTATTTT. This translates into CASSVDPGGLLLNTQYF.

The J gene is TRBJ2-7, the V gene TRBV4-2, with TRBD1 identical over 9 bases. This CDR3 has 16 amino acids. Trimming removed 2 bases from V and 1 base from J; junction bases left unmatched: 6. Germline CDR1 and CDR2: LGHNA and YNFKEQ. The CDR3 spells CASSQSPGTGSYEQYF. CDR3 in DNA: TGTGCCAGCAGCCAATCCCCCGGGACAGGGTCCTACGAGCAGTACTTC.

The V gene is TRBV19, the J gene TRBJ1-5; 11 bases are a match to TRBD1. This CDR3 is built from 15 residues. Germline V gene data show CDR1 as LNHDA and CDR2 as SQIVND (reference sequence). Trimming took 5 bases from V and 5 from J; bases not matched to a gene: 5. The CDR3 DNA sequence: TGTGCCAGTAGTGCGGGACAGGGGGGGGATCAGCCCCAGCATTTT. Translating gives CASSAGQGGDQPQHF.

The rearrangement links TRBV6-5 to TRBJ1-1; 8 positions agree with TRBD1. Germline lookup yields CDR1 MNHEY and CDR2 SVGAGI. The J segment lost 1 base and the V segment lost 2 bases, leaving 3 bases of the junction unmatched. The CDR3 is 15 residues long. The CDR3 sequence: CASSYGGTGNTEAFF. The CDR3 DNA follows: TGTGCCAGCAGTTACGGAGGGACAGGGAACACTGAAGCTTTCTTT.

This clone came up a few times. This rearrangement joins TRBV10-2 to TRBJ2-5; 8 nucleotides agree with TRBD1. From germline, CDR1 is WSHSY and CDR2 SAAADI. Trimming took 6 bases from V and 4 from J; bases not matched to a gene: 7. CDR3 length equals 14 residues. The CDR3 here is CASREGTGAETQYF. As DNA, the CDR3 is TGCGCCAGCAGGGAAGGGACAGGAGCAGAGACCCAGTACTTC.

The chain joins TRBV28 to TRBJ2-1, with D possibly matching TRBD1 (6 bases). Germline loops: CDR1 MDHEN, CDR2 SYDVKM. Trimming stripped 5 bases from V and 3 bases from J, with 11 bases between. The CDR3 sequence is 14 residues long. The CDR3 region is CASSVTGFYNEQFF. The DNA of the CDR3 is TGTGCCAGCAGTGTCACAGGGTTCTACAATGAGCAGTTCTTC.

The V call is TRBV5-4, the J call TRBJ2-3, with D possibly being TRBD2 (5 bases). CDR1 SGHNT and CDR2 YYREEE come from the germline V gene (reference sequence). V was cut by 4 bases and J by 14 bases, with 20 bases left in between. The CDR3 runs 13 residues. The CDR3 is CASSLISAPFAYF. The CDR3 DNA reads TGTGCCAGCAGCCTGATTAGCGCGCCCTTCGCGTATTTT.

The chain joins TRBV11-3 to TRBJ2-3, with D tentatively TRBD2 (6 bases). The length of the CDR3 is 11 residues. CDR1 is SGHNT and CDR2 is YENEEA in the germline V gene. Trimming pared 0 bases from V and 13 bases from J, leaving 8 bases between. Here the CDR3 DNA reads TGTGCCAGCAGCTTAGAAGAGCGGGAGTATTTT. Residues: CASSLEEREYF.

The gene calls are TRBV5-4 and TRBJ2-5; TRBD2 matches 7 bases. Germline trimming cut 4 bases from V and 1 base from J; bases unmatched to any gene: 7. The CDR3 sequence is 15 residues long. Germline V gene lookup returns CDR1 SGHNT and CDR2 YYREEE (reference sequence). The CDR3 spells CASSRMGGIQETQYF. The CDR3 DNA reads TGTGCCAGCAGCCGAATGGGGGGGATCCAAGAGACCCAGTACTTC.